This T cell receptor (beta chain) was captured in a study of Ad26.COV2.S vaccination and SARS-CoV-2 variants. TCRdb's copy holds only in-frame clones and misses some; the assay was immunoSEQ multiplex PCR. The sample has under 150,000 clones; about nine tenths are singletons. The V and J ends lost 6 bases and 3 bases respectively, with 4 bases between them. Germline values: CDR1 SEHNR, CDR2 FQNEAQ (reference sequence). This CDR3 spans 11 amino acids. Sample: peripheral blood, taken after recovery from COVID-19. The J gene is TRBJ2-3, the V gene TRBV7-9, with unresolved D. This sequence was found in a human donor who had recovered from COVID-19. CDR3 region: CASRRTDTQYF. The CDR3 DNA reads TGTGCCAGCAGGAGAACAGATACGCAGTATTTT.